This entry lists 30 T cell receptor beta chains sequenced from one sample in a study of cytomegalovirus exposure and HLA in healthy donors. Sequenced by immunoSEQ multiplex PCR; TCRdb stores in-frame clones only, minus some. This sample has about 100,000 clones, with under 97% found just once. Material: PBMCs. These receptors all stem from a young woman in good health and CMV-seronegative.

The chain joins TRBV6-1 to TRBJ2-1; perhaps TRBD1 as D (6 bases). From germline, CDR1 is MNHNS and CDR2 SASEGT. Deletions cut 0 bases from V and 3 bases from J, with 9 bases between. This CDR3 is built from 15 residues. The CDR3 loop is CASSEAGHSYNEQFF. In DNA form, the CDR3 reads TGTGCCAGCAGTGAAGCGGGACACAGCTACAATGAGCAGTTCTTC.

The chain joins TRBV5-6 to TRBJ1-2; no firm D call. CDR1 is SGHDT and CDR2 is YYEEEE in the germline V gene. This CDR3 comprises 13 residues. V was cut by 6 bases and J by 6 bases, with 15 bases left in between. The CDR3 sequence is CASTLEVANGYTF. The DNA of the CDR3 is TGTGCCAGCACCCTGGAGGTGGCAAATGGCTACACCTTC.

The gene calls are TRBV9 and TRBJ1-1, with D possibly matching TRBD1 (5 bases). V lost 4 bases and J lost 1, with 14 bases in between. Germline CDR1 SGDLS, CDR2 YYNGEE. The CDR3 is made up of 15 amino acids. The CDR3 DNA sequence: TGTGCCAGCAGCCACTGGGGGGACCGGAACACTGAAGCTTTCTTT. Encoded protein: CASSHWGDRNTEAFF.

The genes are TRBV5-4 and TRBJ2-3; 7 bases match TRBD1. The junction had 8 bases not matched to a gene; V was cut back by 2 bases and J by 2 bases. Germline assignment: CDR1 SGHNT and CDR2 YYREEE (reference sequence). CDR3 size: 16 residues. CDR3 coding DNA: TGTGCCAGCAGCTTCCAGCCGACAGGGTCCACAGATACGCAGTATTTT. It encodes CASSFQPTGSTDTQYF.

The CDR3 sequence: CASSPTGRETQYF. The DNA of the CDR3 is TGTGCCAGCAGCCCTACAGGACGCGAGACCCAGTACTTC. The chain joins TRBV5-6 to TRBJ2-5; D may be TRBD1 (5 bases). V shed 4 bases and J shed 5 bases, with 12 bases lying between them. Germline values: CDR1 SGHDT, CDR2 YYEEEE. The CDR3 covers 13 residues.

V gene TRBV9 combines with J gene TRBJ1-3; 11 bases match TRBD1. The germline gives CDR1 SGDLS, CDR2 YYNGEE. The CDR3 is made up of 17 amino acids. V was pared by 4 bases and J by 4 bases, with 10 bases of the junction left unmatched. CDR3 residues: CASSYRRDRGSGNTIYF. In DNA form, the CDR3 reads TGTGCCAGCAGCTACCGGAGGGACAGGGGGTCGGGAAACACCATATATTTT.

The rearrangement joins TRBV19 to TRBJ2-7; 8 bases align to TRBD1. V was pared by 2 bases and J by 4 bases, with 7 bases of the junction left unmatched. The CDR3 totals 15 residues. Germline V gene sequence: CDR1 LNHDA, CDR2 SQIVND (reference sequence). The chain's CDR3 is CASSINQGAWYEQYF. The CDR3 DNA reads TGTGCCAGTAGTATAAATCAGGGGGCATGGTACGAGCAGTACTTC.

The sample holds one count of this clone. The rearrangement links TRBV30 to TRBJ1-2, with 9 bases identical to TRBD1. The V segment lost 3 bases and the J segment 5 bases; nucleotides outside the gene matches: 7. This CDR3 is 14 amino acids long. Per the germline V gene, CDR1 is GTSNPN and CDR2 is SVGIG (reference sequence). DNA for the CDR3: TGTGCCTGGAGGGGACAGGGATTGGCTTATGGCTACACCTTC. Its translation: CAWRGQGLAYGYTF.

The V call is TRBV18, the J call TRBJ2-7, with 12 nucleotides matching TRBD2. Germline lookup yields CDR1 KGHSH and CDR2 LQKENI. Trimming at V came to 6 bases and at J to 3 bases, leaving 9 bases not matched to a gene. There are 16 residues in the CDR3. The CDR3 sequence: CASSPWATSGGYEQYF. Here the CDR3 DNA reads TGTGCCAGCTCGCCATGGGCGACTAGCGGGGGCTACGAGCAGTACTTC.

The chain has TRBV4-3 and TRBJ1-1; TRBD1 agrees at 7 bases. J gave up 6 bases and V 3 bases, and 10 bases lay outside the gene matches. The CDR3 loop spans 15 amino acids. The germline gives CDR1 LGHNA, CDR2 YSLEER. DNA for the CDR3: TGCGCCAGCAGCCAGGATAGGGGGCAGGATCCTGAAGCTTTCTTT. It yields the protein CASSQDRGQDPEAFF.

This chain joins TRBV6-4 and TRBJ2-1; 11 bases align to TRBD1. V was clipped by 6 bases and J by 4 bases; unmatched bases: 5. Germline V gene lookup returns CDR1 MRHNA and CDR2 SNTAGT. CDR3 length: 15 residues. The CDR3 coding sequence is TGTGCCAGCAGCCACGGACAGGGGGCTTACAATGAGCAGTTCTTC. Its protein is CASSHGQGAYNEQFF.

The gene calls are TRBV9 and TRBJ2-5; no definite D call. The CDR3 is made up of 15 amino acids. Germline-derived CDR1 and CDR2 are SGDLS and YYNGEE. With 0 bases removed from V and 3 bases from J, the gap between germline ends came to 12 bases. CDR3 region: CASSVGAVSKETQYF. In DNA form, the CDR3 reads TGTGCCAGCAGCGTAGGAGCCGTATCCAAAGAGACCCAGTACTTC.

The genes are TRBV9 and TRBJ1-1; tentatively, D is TRBD1 (5 bases). Germline CDR1 SGDLS, CDR2 YYNGEE. V lost 0 bases and J 5 bases, leaving 11 bases between the germline ends. The CDR3 is 14 amino acids. The CDR3: CASSVGRGETEAFF. CDR3 nucleotides: TGTGCCAGCAGCGTAGGGCGGGGGGAGACTGAAGCTTTCTTT.

V gene TRBV7-9 combines with J gene TRBJ2-5; 7 bases map to TRBD2. There are 17 residues in the CDR3. Germline V lookup: CDR1 SEHNR, CDR2 FQNEAQ (reference sequence). J lost 3 bases, V lost 1 base, and 11 bases had no gene match. This CDR3 is CASSLGETQRGEETQYF. CDR3 nucleotide sequence: TGTGCCAGCAGCTTAGGGGAAACTCAGCGGGGCGAAGAGACCCAGTACTTC.

V and J are TRBV2 and TRBJ2-4, with 11 bases that match TRBD2. V was pared by 3 bases and J by 8 bases, with 9 bases of the junction left unmatched. The CDR3 consists of 16 residues. CDR1 is SNHLY, CDR2 FYNNEI, per germline. In DNA, the CDR3 is TGTGCCAGCAGTGATGGGCTAGCGGGGGGACGCGACATTCAGTACTTC. Its protein product is CASSDGLAGGRDIQYF. Together with reference TRBV2 and TRBJ2-4, the CDR3 gives the full variable domain: EPEVTQTPSHQVTQMGQEVILRCVPISNHLYFYWYRQILGQKVEFLVSFYNNEISEKSEIFDDQFSVERPDGSNFTLKIRSTKLEDSAMYFCASSDGLAGGRDIQYFGAGTRLSVL.

The chain combines TRBV18 with TRBJ1-2; TRBD1 aligns across 9 bases. CDR1 is KGHSH and CDR2 is LQKENI in the germline V gene. The CDR3 loop spans 15 amino acids. J gave up 7 bases and V 3 bases, and 9 bases lay outside the gene matches. The CDR3, as DNA: TGTGCCAGCTCACCCCCAATACAGGGGGCGGGTGGCTACACCTTC. This translates into CASSPPIQGAGGYTF.

The J gene is TRBJ2-7, the V gene TRBV6-5; D gene uncertain. The V end was cut by 6 bases, the J end by 5 bases, with 17 bases between. This CDR3 is 14 amino acids long. Germline values: CDR1 MNHEY, CDR2 SVGAGI. This chain's CDR3 is CASSPRLRFHEQYF. The CDR3 region has the DNA TGTGCCAGCAGCCCCCGGCTGAGGTTCCACGAGCAGTACTTC.

The CDR3 region is CASSLVGTRETQYF. CDR3 bases: TGTGCCAGCAGCTTAGTTGGGACAAGAGAGACCCAGTACTTC. This chain uses TRBV7-9 with TRBJ2-5, with D tentatively TRBD1 (6 bases). Germline V gene sequence: CDR1 SEHNR, CDR2 FQNEAQ (reference sequence). This CDR3 contains 14 residues. V shed 1 base and J shed 4 bases, with 10 bases lying between them. Together with reference TRBV7-9 and TRBJ2-5, the CDR3 gives the full variable domain: DTGVSQNPRHKITKRGQNVTFRCDPISEHNRLYWYRQTLGQGPEFLTYFQNEAQLEKSRLLSDRFSAERPKGSFSTLEIQRTEQGDSAMYLCASSLVGTRETQYFGPGTRLLVL.

This chain connects TRBV4-1 to TRBJ1-1; no clear D gene. Per the germline V gene, CDR1 is MGHRA and CDR2 is YSYEKL. V was clipped by 5 bases and J by 4 bases, with 11 bases between them. The CDR3 consists of 13 residues. The CDR3 region has the DNA TGCGCCAGCAGCTTCGAACCCGGCACTGAAGCTTTCTTT. The encoded protein is CASSFEPGTEAFF.

The rearrangement uses TRBV11-2 and TRBJ2-5, with 10 bases matching TRBD1. The V gene's germline CDR1 is SGHAT and CDR2 FQNNGV. The CDR3 covers 15 residues. V lost 4 bases and J lost 6; bases outside the gene matches: 8. The CDR3 is CASSSARDRGQTQYF. The CDR3 region has the DNA TGTGCCAGCAGCTCCGCCCGGGACAGGGGACAGACCCAGTACTTC.

J is TRBJ1-4 and V is TRBV10-3; TRBD1 agrees at 9 bases. The CDR3 contains 14 residues. Germline lookup yields CDR1 ENHRY and CDR2 SYGVKD. Germline trimming cut 10 bases from V and 4 bases from J; bases unmatched to any gene: 7. CDR3: CATAGTGNNEKLFF. CDR3 in DNA: TGTGCCACGGCCGGGACAGGGAATAATGAAAAACTGTTTTTT.

The chain recombines TRBV19 with TRBJ1-5, with 9 bases that match TRBD1. V dropped 3 bases and J dropped 7; count of bases not matched to a gene: 13. CDR1 LNHDA and CDR2 SQIVND come from the germline V gene (reference sequence). The length of the CDR3 is 17 residues. The CDR3 spells CASSISTPGQGEQPQHF. The CDR3 region has the DNA TGTGCCAGTAGTATTTCGACCCCGGGACAGGGTGAGCAGCCCCAGCATTTT.

The chain couples TRBV29-1 to TRBJ2-5; 12 bases map to TRBD2. The CDR3 runs to 14 residues. Per germline, CDR1 SQVTM and CDR2 ANQGSEA. V dropped 3 bases and J dropped 5; count of bases not matched to a gene: 4. The CDR3 DNA reads as TGCAGCGTTGATCTAGCGGGGGGGTGGGAGACCCAGTACTTC. It translates to CSVDLAGGWETQYF.

The chain is built from TRBV28 and TRBJ1-4; tentative D call: TRBD1 (5 bases). Deletions cut 5 bases from V and 5 bases from J, with 18 bases between. This CDR3 comprises 16 residues. CDR1 and CDR2 from the germline V gene are MDHEN and SYDVKM. CDR3 region: CASSAAPGRVNEKLFF. The CDR3 DNA is TGTGCCAGCAGTGCCGCTCCAGGGAGGGTCAATGAAAAACTGTTTTTT.

V gene TRBV5-8 combines with J gene TRBJ2-5, with D unclear. The CDR3 sequence is 14 residues long. V was trimmed by 3 bases and J by 0 bases, leaving 9 bases between them. Germline V lookup: CDR1 SGHTS, CDR2 YDEGEE. The CDR3 reads CASSSTLYQETQYF. The CDR3 DNA reads as TGTGCCAGCAGCTCGACACTGTACCAAGAGACCCAGTACTTC.

The chain carries TRBV6-5 and TRBJ2-7, with a tentative D call TRBD1 (5 bases). The V and J ends lost 0 bases and 5 bases respectively, with 17 bases between them. Germline CDR1 MNHEY, CDR2 SVGAGI. The CDR3 length is 16 residues. CDR3 sequence (DNA): TGTGCCAGCAGTTACTCTCTTACAGGAGATCTCCACGAGCAGTACTTC. Its protein product is CASSYSLTGDLHEQYF.

The chain uses TRBV2 and TRBJ1-1; TRBD1 matches at 8 bases. CDR3 length equals 12 residues. V was clipped by 2 bases and J by 14 bases; unmatched bases: 7. Germline assignment: CDR1 SNHLY and CDR2 FYNNEI. The CDR3, as DNA: TGTGCCAGCAGTGAAACCCGGGACAGGAGGTTCTTT. It translates to CASSETRDRRFF.

The V and J genes are TRBV2 and TRBJ1-1, with a weak D call TRBD1 (5 bases). Germline V gene sequence: CDR1 SNHLY, CDR2 FYNNEI. The V end was cut by 6 bases, the J end by 4 bases, with 15 bases between. This CDR3 comprises 14 residues. The CDR3 spells CASRAPRGVTEAFF. The DNA of the CDR3 is TGTGCCAGCAGGGCCCCGCGGGGGGTCACTGAAGCTTTCTTT.

This sequence joins TRBV9 and TRBJ2-4; TRBD2 might be the D (6 bases). The CDR3 runs to 15 residues. V was shortened by 3 bases and J by 8 bases, with 18 bases between the two germline ends. CDR1 and CDR2 from the germline V gene are SGDLS and YYNGEE. The CDR3 protein is CASSAGVDVRDIQYF. The CDR3 coding sequence is TGTGCCAGCAGCGCGGGAGTCGACGTAAGGGACATTCAGTACTTC.

The chain combines TRBV7-8 with TRBJ2-1, with 12 bases identical to TRBD2. The CDR3 loop spans 16 amino acids. Trimming cost V 5 bases and J 8 bases; bases outside gene matches: 10. Germline CDR1 and CDR2: SGHVS and FQNEAQ. The DNA of the CDR3 is TGTGCCAGCAGCCAGTCCCCTAGCGGGGGGGCCTATGAGCAGTTCTTC. The encoded protein is CASSQSPSGGAYEQFF.